This TCR beta chain originates from a study of T cells in Graves' hyperthyroidism and ophthalmopathy. The CDR3 totals 15 residues. J lost 1 base, V lost 3 bases, and 3 bases had no gene match. Germline V gene lookup returns CDR1 MNHEY and CDR2 SMNVEV (reference sequence). This clonotype was seen at least ten times. It was RNA transcripts that yielded the amplified TCR beta CDR3 regions. The TCR CDR3 first-round RT-PCR relied on the HTBI primer set. TCRdb independently ran MiXCR on the multiplex PCR reads; one entry per CDR3 protein. The repertoire holds more than 40,000 distinct CDR3 sequences, with approximately 49% as singletons.

The sample was peripheral blood or thyroid tissue (not recorded which). This chain connects TRBV27 to TRBJ2-5, with 9 bases aligning to TRBD2. This TCR was recovered from a woman aged 45-65 years with Graves' hyperthyroidism. CDR3 in amino acids: CASSLGSGGQETQYF. The CDR3 DNA reads as TGTGCCAGCAGTTTGGGTAGCGGGGGCCAAGAGACCCAGTACTTC.